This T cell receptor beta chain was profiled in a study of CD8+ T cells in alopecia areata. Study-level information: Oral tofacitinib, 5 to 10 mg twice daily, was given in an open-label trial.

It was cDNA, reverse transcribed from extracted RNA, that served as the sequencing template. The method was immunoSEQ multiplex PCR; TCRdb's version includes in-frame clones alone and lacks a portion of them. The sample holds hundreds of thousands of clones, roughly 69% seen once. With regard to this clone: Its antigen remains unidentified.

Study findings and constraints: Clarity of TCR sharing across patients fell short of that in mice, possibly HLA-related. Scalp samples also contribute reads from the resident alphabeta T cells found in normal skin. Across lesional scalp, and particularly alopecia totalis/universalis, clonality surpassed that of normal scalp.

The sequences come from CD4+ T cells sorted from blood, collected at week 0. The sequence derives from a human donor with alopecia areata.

The CDR3 DNA reads TGCAGCGTTGCGAAGGTATTGAACACTGAAGCTTTCTTT. This sequence encodes CSVAKVLNTEAFF. The chain links TRBV29-1 to TRBJ1-1; the D is unclear. V was cut by 4 bases and J by 0 bases, with 9 bases left in between. The CDR3 is 13 amino acids. Germline V CDR1 and CDR2: SQVTM, ANQGSEA.